What follows are 21 T cell receptor beta chains derived from one specimen sequenced in a study of OX40 agonist ivuxolimab in advanced cancers. Using immunoSEQ multiplex PCR, the repertoire was profiled, and TCRdb retains in-frame clones only, with some absent. The repertoire holds tens of thousands of clones, with about 81% as singletons. Material: CD4+ or CD8+ T cells sorted from blood, obtained in a trial of the OX40 agonist ivuxolimab. The receptors here all came from an adult with an advanced solid tumor such as melanoma, head and neck, liver or kidney cancer.

The chain combines TRBV11-2 with TRBJ2-7; TRBD1 is a possible D gene (5 bases). Looked up from germline, CDR1 is SGHAT and CDR2 is FQNNGV. V was pared by 8 bases and J by 3 bases, with 17 bases between. There are 14 residues in the CDR3. CDR3 nucleotides: TGTGCCAGCGCTTCTGGGCAGGGATTCTACGAGCAGTACTTC. It encodes CASASGQGFYEQYF.

This chain connects TRBV10-3 to TRBJ1-1; 7 bases are a match to TRBD1. J lost 11 bases, V lost 6 bases, and 18 bases had no gene match. This CDR3 spans 15 amino acids. Germline CDR1 reads ENHRY; CDR2 reads SYGVKD. This CDR3 is CAIRTHGTDSLEAFF. DNA for the CDR3: TGTGCCATCAGGACACATGGGACAGACAGCCTTGAGGCTTTCTTT.

The chain is built from TRBV9 and TRBJ2-1; 8 bases map to TRBD1. The CDR3 extends over 16 amino acids. V lost 3 bases to trimming and J lost 2 bases; unmatched junction nucleotides: 7. Germline V gene sequence: CDR1 SGDLS, CDR2 YYNGEE. DNA of the CDR3: TGTGCCAGCAGCGCTGGACAGGGTATCCCCTACAATGAGCAGTTCTTC. This codes for CASSAGQGIPYNEQFF.

This chain connects TRBV4-1 to TRBJ1-5, with 8 bases matching TRBD1. This CDR3 is built from 17 residues. Per germline, CDR1 MGHRA and CDR2 YSYEKL. V trimming: 4 bases; J trimming: 1 base; junction bases outside the gene matches: 9. The CDR3 region is CASSRMTGEVSNQPQHF. CDR3 DNA sequence: TGCGCCAGCAGCCGAATGACAGGGGAGGTGAGCAATCAGCCCCAGCATTTT.

The V call is TRBV9, the J call TRBJ1-2; a possible D gene is TRBD1 (6 bases). The CDR3 is 12 residues long. The germline V gene encodes CDR1 SGDLS and CDR2 YYNGEE. V was cut by 3 bases and J by 12 bases, with 15 bases left in between. The CDR3 coding sequence is TGTGCCAGCAGCGGGACCAGGGGTTCTAACACCTTC. Translated, it gives CASSGTRGSNTF.

This rearrangement joins TRBV7-8 to TRBJ1-1, with D hard to call. The CDR3 sequence is 14 residues long. V lost 6 bases, J lost 7 bases, and 18 bases lay in between. Germline V lookup: CDR1 SGHVS, CDR2 FQNEAQ. CDR3 nucleotides: TGTGCCAGCAGTCTAGGGTCCCCGGACCGTGAAGCTTTCTTT. Its protein product is CASSLGSPDREAFF.

The chain links TRBV9 to TRBJ2-5, with 10 nucleotides matching TRBD1. Matching the DNA end better, TRBJ2-7 makes the J call doubtful. Germline CDR1 is SGDLS and CDR2 is YYNGEE. The CDR3 is 14 residues long. Here the CDR3 DNA reads TGTGCCAGCAGCGTAGGACAGGGGGCTTACGAGCAGTACTTC. Translation gives CASSVGQGAYEQYF.

This clone was picked up one time. The chain couples TRBV5-1 to TRBJ1-1; TRBD1 aligns across 10 bases. Germline CDR1 reads SGHRS; CDR2 reads YFSETQ. The CDR3 consists of 16 residues. V dropped 4 bases and J dropped 4; count of bases not matched to a gene: 10. CDR3 protein: CASSAETGGNITEAFF. DNA for the CDR3: TGCGCCAGCAGCGCAGAGACAGGGGGCAATATCACTGAAGCTTTCTTT.

The chain employs TRBV4-2 and TRBJ2-5; D uncertain. V was clipped by 1 base and J by 5 bases, with 14 bases between them. Germline V gene lookup returns CDR1 LGHNA and CDR2 YNFKEQ. The CDR3 is 15 amino acids. The CDR3 DNA follows: TGTGCCAGCAGCCAAGCGGTGGATTCTGGGGAGACCCAGTACTTC. Amino acids: CASSQAVDSGETQYF.

This sequence joins TRBV27 and TRBJ2-1, with D perhaps TRBD2 (5 bases). The V end was cut by 6 bases, the J end by 3 bases, with 6 bases between. Germline assignment: CDR1 MNHEY and CDR2 SMNVEV (reference sequence). There are 12 residues in the CDR3. The CDR3 region is CASSGDYNEQFF. As DNA, the CDR3 is TGTGCCAGCAGCGGGGACTACAATGAGCAGTTCTTC.

V is TRBV9 and J is TRBJ1-3; D is unresolved. V shed 6 bases and J shed 0 bases, with 7 bases lying between them. The CDR3 has 13 amino acids. The germline V gene encodes CDR1 SGDLS and CDR2 YYNGEE. The CDR3 loop reads CASTPLSGNTIYF. CDR3 nucleotide sequence: TGTGCCAGCACGCCCCTCTCTGGAAACACCATATATTTT.

The chain recombines TRBV4-3 with TRBJ1-3, with 8 bases fitting TRBD1. The CDR3 consists of 15 residues. V trimming: 1 base; J trimming: 8 bases; junction bases outside the gene matches: 7. Germline CDR1 is LGHNA and CDR2 is YSLEER. The CDR3 protein is CASSQADRAQDTIYF. Here the CDR3 DNA reads TGCGCCAGCAGCCAAGCGGACAGGGCCCAGGACACCATATATTTT.

V usage is TRBV6-6 and J usage is TRBJ2-2, with D possibly matching TRBD2 (7 bases). Germline V gene lookup returns CDR1 MNHNY and CDR2 SVGAGI (reference sequence). V was shortened by 2 bases and J by 4 bases, with 11 bases between the two germline ends. This CDR3 region has 15 residues. The CDR3 nucleotides read TGTGCCAGCAGTTACGCGGGGGCCTTCACCGGGGAGCTGTTTTTT. It translates to CASSYAGAFTGELFF.

V is TRBV21-1 and J is TRBJ2-1; the table names TRBD2, a call not compared with the DNA. TRBV21-1 is a pseudogene segment. The CDR3 loop spans 16 amino acids. The CDR3 loop reads CASSNSTSVFDNEQFF. DNA for the CDR3: TGTGCCAGCAGCAATTCCACTAGCGTCTTCGACAATGAGCAGTTCTTC.

V gene TRBV6-6 combines with J gene TRBJ1-2, with D possibly TRBD1 on 5 matching bases. V was shortened by 2 bases and J by 6 bases, with 16 bases between the two germline ends. CDR3 length equals 15 residues. The germline V gene has CDR1 MNHNY and CDR2 SVGAGI (reference sequence). The CDR3 DNA reads as TGTGCCAGCAGTTACGGGTCCGGTACAGGCGATGGCTACACCTTC. Translating gives CASSYGSGTGDGYTF.

V usage is TRBV27 and J usage is TRBJ2-1; 8 bases are a match to TRBD1. V shed 3 bases, J shed 4 bases, and the junction held 2 bases outside the gene matches. CDR1 is MNHEY and CDR2 is SMNVEV in the germline V gene (reference sequence). This CDR3 comprises 14 residues. The CDR3 DNA is TGTGCCAGCAGTTTCTGGACAGGGTACAATGAGCAGTTCTTC. It translates to CASSFWTGYNEQFF.

The rearrangement joins TRBV4-3 to TRBJ2-7, with a possible D match to TRBD2 (5 bases). Trimming cost V 0 bases and J 7 bases, with 10 bases left between them. The CDR3 sequence is 13 residues long. Looked up from germline, CDR1 is LGHNA and CDR2 is YSLEER. This chain's CDR3 is CASSQEGWEEQYF. The CDR3 DNA sequence: TGCGCCAGCAGCCAAGAAGGTTGGGAGGAGCAGTACTTC.

In regard to this clone: Mismatch with germline at one junction end may stem from a read error. The J gene is TRBJ2-3, the V gene TRBV27, with D perhaps TRBD1 (7 bases). CDR3 length equals 16 residues. Germline CDR1 is MNHEY and CDR2 is SMNVEV (reference sequence). The CDR3 here is CASSWAGRGRTDTQYF. The CDR3 DNA reads as TGTGCCAGTAGTTGGGCGGGAAGGGGGCGCACAGATACGCAGTATTTT.

The genes are TRBV9 and TRBJ2-5; 7 bases agree with TRBD2. The CDR3 is 13 residues long. J gave up 5 bases and V 3 bases, and 4 bases lay outside the gene matches. CDR1 and CDR2 from the germline V gene are SGDLS and YYNGEE. CDR3 sequence: CASSDTSVETQYF. DNA of the CDR3: TGTGCCAGCAGCGATACTAGCGTTGAGACCCAGTACTTC. The full variable domain, rest sourced from reference TRBV9 and TRBJ2-5, is DSGVTQTPKHLITATGQRVTLRCSPRSGDLSVYWYQQSLDQGLQFLIQYYNGEERAKGNILERFSAQQFPDLHSELNLSSLELGDSALYFCASSDTSVETQYFGPGTRLLVL.

This chain joins TRBV28 and TRBJ2-3, with D perhaps matching TRBD1 (5 bases). Germline assignment: CDR1 MDHEN and CDR2 SYDVKM. Trimming pared 7 bases from V and 2 bases from J, leaving 16 bases between. CDR3 length: 15 residues. The CDR3: CASTGIQESTDTQYF. In DNA, the CDR3 is TGTGCCAGCACCGGTATACAGGAGTCCACAGATACGCAGTATTTT.

V gene TRBV6-6 combines with J gene TRBJ2-5, with D unclear. The CDR3 contains 11 residues. The germline V and J ends were trimmed by 5 bases and 4 bases, with 5 bases remaining between them. CDR1 MNHNY and CDR2 SVGAGI come from the germline V gene (reference sequence). In DNA, the CDR3 is TGTGCCAGCAGTACCGCAGAGACCCAGTACTTC. This gives the protein CASSTAETQYF.